Below are 17 T cell receptor beta chains sequenced from a single sample in a study of blood T cell repertoires in COVID-19. Clones were read by immunoSEQ multiplex PCR, and TCRdb kept only the in-frame ones, dropping some. The table includes 150,000 to 200,000 clones, around 73% detected once. The sequenced material came from PBMCs or T cells enriched from blood (not recorded which). The receptors derive from a woman aged 45-65 years who had recovered from COVID-19.

This clone occurred a few times. This chain links TRBV11-2 with TRBJ2-7; no reliable D call. The V end was cut by 5 bases, the J end by 0 bases, with 5 bases between. The germline CDR1 and CDR2 sequences are SGHAT and FQNNGV. The CDR3 length is 12 residues. CDR3: CASSPSSYEQYF. The CDR3 bases are TGTGCCAGCAGCCCTAGCTCCTACGAGCAGTACTTC.

This clone has more than one count but fewer than ten. The chain combines TRBV29-1 with TRBJ2-5, with D perhaps matching TRBD2 (6 bases). This CDR3 has 15 residues. V was pared by 4 bases and J by 3 bases, with 18 bases between. Germline V gene data show CDR1 as SQVTM and CDR2 as ANQGSEA. Here the CDR3 reads CSVGGAGGTKETQYF. As DNA, the CDR3 is TGCAGCGTTGGGGGCGCCGGGGGAACCAAAGAGACCCAGTACTTC.

The chain is built from TRBV9 and TRBJ2-7, with TRBD1 matching 7 bases. The CDR3 loop spans 14 amino acids. Germline assignment: CDR1 SGDLS and CDR2 YYNGEE. J lost 4 bases, V lost 4 bases, and 8 bases had no gene match. DNA for the CDR3: TGTGCCAGCAGCTCCCAGACAGGGCCGTACGAGCAGTACTTC. Its translation: CASSSQTGPYEQYF.

The J gene is TRBJ1-4, the V gene TRBV15; D is unresolved. Germline V gives CDR1 LNHNV, CDR2 YYDKDF (reference sequence). The CDR3 is 15 amino acids. V gave up 1 base and J gave up 7 bases, with 13 bases separating them. In nucleotides, the CDR3 is TGTGCCACCAGCAGAGTTCCGGGGTTGGCTGAAAAACTGTTTTTT. Translation gives CATSRVPGLAEKLFF. The variable domain in full, with the rest retrieved from reference TRBV15 and TRBJ1-4, is DAMVIQNPRYQVTQFGKPVTLSCSQTLNHNVMYWYQQKSSQAPKLLFHYYDKDFNNEADTPDNFQSRRPNTSFCFLDIRSPGLGDTAMYLCATSRVPGLAEKLFFGSGTQLSVL.

The genes are TRBV7-2 and TRBJ1-5; TRBD1 might be the D (5 bases). The CDR3 runs 14 residues. V lost 5 bases, J lost 6 bases, and 14 bases lay in between. Germline CDR1 reads SGHTA; CDR2 reads FQGNSA. The CDR3 DNA follows: TGTGCCAGCAGCCCCACAGGATTAGGTCAGCCCCAGCATTTT. Its protein product is CASSPTGLGQPQHF. The full variable domain, its missing parts supplied by reference TRBV7-2 and TRBJ1-5, is GAGVSQSPSNKVTEKGKDVELRCDPISGHTALYWYRQSLGQGLEFLIYFQGNSAPDKSGLPSDRFSAERTGGSVSTLTIQRTQQEDSAVYLCASSPTGLGQPQHFGDGTRLSIL.

The genes are TRBV24-1 and TRBJ2-3; tentatively, D is TRBD1 (6 bases). Germline V gene sequence: CDR1 KGHDR, CDR2 SFDVKD. V was cut by 10 bases and J by 4 bases, with 11 bases left in between. The CDR3 has 12 amino acids. The CDR3 coding sequence is TGTGCCACGGAACAGGGAGCAGATACGCAGTATTTT. It yields the protein CATEQGADTQYF.

The table lists this clone with a few counts. This sample includes further DNA sequences coding for the same CDR3. This rearrangement joins TRBV30 to TRBJ1-5, with no clear D. CDR1 and CDR2 (germline): GTSNPN, SVGIG (reference sequence). The CDR3 is made up of 13 amino acids. With 2 bases removed from V and 1 base from J, the gap between germline ends came to 6 bases. The CDR3 DNA reads TGTGCCTGGAGTTCCAGGAGCAATCAGCCCCAGCATTTT. This translates into CAWSSRSNQPQHF.

The chain recombines TRBV18 with TRBJ1-2; perhaps TRBD1 as D (5 bases). The CDR3 has 13 amino acids. Trimming took 6 bases from V and 2 from J, leaving 10 bases between them. The germline V gene has CDR1 KGHSH and CDR2 LQKENI. For the CDR3, the DNA is TGTGCCAGCTCCAAAACAGGAAACTATGGCTACACCTTC. Translating it yields CASSKTGNYGYTF.

The V gene is TRBV11-2, the J gene TRBJ1-5, with D tentatively TRBD1 (6 bases). The germline CDR1 and CDR2 sequences are SGHAT and FQNNGV. With 6 bases removed from V and 3 bases from J, the gap between germline ends came to 12 bases. The CDR3 has 14 amino acids. The CDR3 is CASRTGSDNQPQHF. CDR3 coding DNA: TGTGCCAGCAGGACAGGCTCTGACAATCAGCCCCAGCATTTT.

This rearrangement joins TRBV27 to TRBJ1-6; 9 positions match TRBD1. The junction had 10 bases not matched to a gene; V was cut back by 0 bases and J by 13 bases. The CDR3 is 16 residues long. CDR1 and CDR2 (germline): MNHEY, SMNVEV (reference sequence). CDR3 protein: CASSLSWGQGGWPLHF. In nucleotides, the CDR3 is TGTGCCAGCAGTTTATCGTGGGGACAGGGCGGATGGCCCCTCCACTTT.

This clone was detected only a few times. V gene TRBV30 combines with J gene TRBJ1-4; 9 positions match TRBD1. Germline V gene data show CDR1 as GTSNPN and CDR2 as SVGIG (reference sequence). J lost 5 bases, V lost 5 bases, and 3 bases had no gene match. The CDR3 has 13 amino acids. The CDR3 coding sequence is TGTGCCTGGGCCGGGACAGGGAATGAAAAACTGTTTTTT. It translates to CAWAGTGNEKLFF.

The chain recombines TRBV6-5 with TRBJ2-5; a weak D match, TRBD2 (6 bases). Germline lookup yields CDR1 MNHEY and CDR2 SVGAGI. The CDR3 covers 15 residues. Trimming took 5 bases from V and 1 from J, leaving 14 bases between them. CDR3 in DNA: TGTGCCAGCAGTAGAGGGCGGGGTTCCCAAGAGACCCAGTACTTC. Its protein is CASSRGRGSQETQYF.

J is TRBJ2-3 and V is TRBV10-3, with TRBD1 matching over 7 bases. The germline gives CDR1 ENHRY, CDR2 SYGVKD. This CDR3 is 12 amino acids long. Trimming took 4 bases from V and 9 from J; bases not matched to a gene: 4. CDR3 loop: CAISGQGTTQYF. The CDR3 nucleotides read TGTGCCATCAGTGGACAGGGAACCACGCAGTATTTT.

J is TRBJ2-2 and V is TRBV7-3; 7 positions agree with TRBD2. This CDR3 spans 15 amino acids. The V segment lost 8 bases and the J segment 2 bases; nucleotides outside the gene matches: 8. In germline, CDR1 is SGHTA, CDR2 FQGTGA. In DNA, the CDR3 is TGTGCCAGCGGTAAAGCGGGAACTAACACCGGGGAGCTGTTTTTT. Its protein is CASGKAGTNTGELFF.

The table lists this clone with a few counts. The J gene is TRBJ2-1, the V gene TRBV7-9; 10 positions match TRBD2. There are 16 residues in the CDR3. Germline values: CDR1 SEHNR, CDR2 FQNEAQ (reference sequence). Unmatched junction bases numbered 7, after V lost 0 bases and J lost 8 bases. CDR3 nucleotide sequence: TGTGCCAGCAGCTTAGCAGCTAGCGGGAGTTGGTATGAGCAGTTCTTC. Residues: CASSLAASGSWYEQFF.

Regarding this clone: The sample holds other DNA sequences that translate to the same CDR3. This chain links TRBV28 with TRBJ1-2; a possible D gene is TRBD1 (5 bases). Trimming stripped 2 bases from V and 8 bases from J, with 9 bases between. The CDR3 extends over 12 amino acids. The germline V gene encodes CDR1 MDHEN and CDR2 SYDVKM. CDR3 residues: CASSLRGYGYTF. The CDR3, as DNA: TGTGCCAGCAGTTTAAGGGGCTACGGCTACACCTTC.

About this clone: The sample has other DNA sequences that encode this CDR3 too. The chain uses TRBV18 and TRBJ2-7; D is unresolved. The V end lost 3 bases, the J end lost 0 bases, and 6 bases lay between the germline ends. In germline, CDR1 is KGHSH, CDR2 LQKENI. The CDR3 is 13 amino acids. The CDR3 sequence is CASSPSSSYEQYF. The CDR3 nucleotides are TGTGCCAGCTCACCTAGCAGCTCCTACGAGCAGTACTTC.